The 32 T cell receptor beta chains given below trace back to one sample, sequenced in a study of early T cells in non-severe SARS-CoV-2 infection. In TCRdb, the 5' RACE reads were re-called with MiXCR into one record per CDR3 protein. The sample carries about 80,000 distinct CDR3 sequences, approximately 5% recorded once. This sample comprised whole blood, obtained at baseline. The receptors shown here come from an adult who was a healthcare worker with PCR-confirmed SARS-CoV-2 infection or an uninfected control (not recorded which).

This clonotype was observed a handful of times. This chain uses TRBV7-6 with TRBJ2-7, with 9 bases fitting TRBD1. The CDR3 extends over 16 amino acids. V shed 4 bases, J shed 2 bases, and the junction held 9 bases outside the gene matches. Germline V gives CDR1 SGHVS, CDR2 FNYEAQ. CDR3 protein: CASSSLQGAGAYEQYF. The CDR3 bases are TGTGCCAGCAGCTCACTACAGGGGGCGGGAGCCTACGAGCAGTACTTC.

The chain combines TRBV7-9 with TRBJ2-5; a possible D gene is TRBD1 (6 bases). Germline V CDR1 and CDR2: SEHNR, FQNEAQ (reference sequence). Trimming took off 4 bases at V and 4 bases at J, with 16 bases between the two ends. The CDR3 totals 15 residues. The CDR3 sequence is CASSSQGTLIETQYF. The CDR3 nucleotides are TGTGCCAGCAGCTCACAGGGAACCCTCATAGAGACCCAGTACTTC.

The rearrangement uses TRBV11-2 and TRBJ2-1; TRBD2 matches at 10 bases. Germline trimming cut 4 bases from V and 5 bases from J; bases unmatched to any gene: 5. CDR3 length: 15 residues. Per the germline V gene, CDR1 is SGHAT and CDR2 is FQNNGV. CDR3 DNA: TGTGCCAGCAGCTGGGTTGGGACTAGCGACAATGAGCAGTTCTTC. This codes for CASSWVGTSDNEQFF.

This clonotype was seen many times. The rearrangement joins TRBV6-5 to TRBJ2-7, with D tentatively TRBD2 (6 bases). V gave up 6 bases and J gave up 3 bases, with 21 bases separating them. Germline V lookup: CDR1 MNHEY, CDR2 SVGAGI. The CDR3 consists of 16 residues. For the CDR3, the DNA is TGTGCCAGCAGCTCCGATCTACTGGAGGGGAGCTACGAGCAGTACTTC. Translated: CASSSDLLEGSYEQYF.

The CDR3: CSARDRGPGGTQYF. CDR3 DNA: TGCAGTGCTAGAGATCGGGGACCCGGGGGGACCCAGTACTTC. The chain is built from TRBV20-1 and TRBJ2-5; D may be TRBD2 (6 bases). The germline CDR1 and CDR2 sequences are DFQATT and SNEGSKA (reference sequence). This CDR3 is built from 14 residues. Trimming removed 0 bases from V and 7 bases from J, with 15 bases in between.

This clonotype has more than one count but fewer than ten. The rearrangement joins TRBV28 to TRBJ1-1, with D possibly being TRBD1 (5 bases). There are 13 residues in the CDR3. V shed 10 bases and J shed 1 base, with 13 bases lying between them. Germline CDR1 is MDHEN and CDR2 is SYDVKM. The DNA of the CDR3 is TGTGCCACCTGGGGGAACCCGAACACTGAAGCTTTCTTT. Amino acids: CATWGNPNTEAFF.

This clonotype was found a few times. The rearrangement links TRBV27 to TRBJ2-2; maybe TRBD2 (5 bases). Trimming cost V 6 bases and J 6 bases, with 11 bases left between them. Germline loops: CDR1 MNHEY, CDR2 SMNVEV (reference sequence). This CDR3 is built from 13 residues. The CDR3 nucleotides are TGTGCCAGCAGAAGGTCTAGCTCCGGGGAGCTGTTTTTT. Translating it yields CASRRSSSGELFF.

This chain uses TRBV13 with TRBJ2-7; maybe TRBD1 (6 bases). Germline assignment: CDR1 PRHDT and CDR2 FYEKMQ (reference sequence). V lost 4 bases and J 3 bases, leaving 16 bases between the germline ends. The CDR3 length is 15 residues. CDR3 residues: CASSSPGHGNYEQYF. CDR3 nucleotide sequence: TGTGCCAGCAGCTCACCGGGACACGGAAACTACGAGCAGTACTTC.

CDR3 coding DNA: TGTGCCAGCAGCTTAATAGGTGGCGCAGACAGCACTGAAGCTTTCTTT. It codes for CASSLIGGADSTEAFF. The V and J genes are TRBV7-3 and TRBJ1-1; TRBD1 might be the D (5 bases). Trimming stripped 1 base from V and 4 bases from J, with 16 bases between. CDR1 and CDR2 from the germline V gene are SGHTA and FQGTGA. The CDR3 covers 16 residues.

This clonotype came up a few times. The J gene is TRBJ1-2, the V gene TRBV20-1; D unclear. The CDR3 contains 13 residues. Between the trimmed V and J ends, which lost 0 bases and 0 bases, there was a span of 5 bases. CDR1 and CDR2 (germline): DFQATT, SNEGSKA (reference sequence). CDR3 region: CSARDGSNYGYTF. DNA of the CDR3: TGCAGTGCTAGAGATGGGTCTAACTATGGCTACACCTTC.

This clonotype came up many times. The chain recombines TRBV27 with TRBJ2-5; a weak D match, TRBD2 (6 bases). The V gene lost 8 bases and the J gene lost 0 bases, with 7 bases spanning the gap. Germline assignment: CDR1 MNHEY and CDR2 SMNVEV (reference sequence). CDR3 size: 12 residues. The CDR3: CASGGYQETQYF. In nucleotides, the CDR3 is TGTGCCAGCGGGGGGTACCAAGAGACCCAGTACTTC.

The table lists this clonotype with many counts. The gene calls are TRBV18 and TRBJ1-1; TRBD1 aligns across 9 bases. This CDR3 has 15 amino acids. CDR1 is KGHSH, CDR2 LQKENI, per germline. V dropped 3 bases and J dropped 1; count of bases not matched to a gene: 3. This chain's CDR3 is CASSPGQGPNTEAFF. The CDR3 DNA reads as TGTGCCAGCTCACCGGGACAGGGACCGAACACTGAAGCTTTCTTT.

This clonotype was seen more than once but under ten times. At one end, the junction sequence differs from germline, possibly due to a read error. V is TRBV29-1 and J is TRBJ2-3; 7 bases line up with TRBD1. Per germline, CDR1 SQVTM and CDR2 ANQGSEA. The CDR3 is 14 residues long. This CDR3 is CNVGGQPSTDTQYF. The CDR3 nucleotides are TGCAACGTTGGGGGACAGCCTAGCACAGATACGCAGTATTTT.

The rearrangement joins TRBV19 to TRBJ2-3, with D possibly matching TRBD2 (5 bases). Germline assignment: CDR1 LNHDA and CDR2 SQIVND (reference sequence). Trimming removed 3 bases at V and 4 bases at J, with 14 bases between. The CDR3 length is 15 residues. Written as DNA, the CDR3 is TGTGCCAGTAGTATTGGCGCGAACGGGGCAGATACGCAGTATTTT. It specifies CASSIGANGADTQYF.

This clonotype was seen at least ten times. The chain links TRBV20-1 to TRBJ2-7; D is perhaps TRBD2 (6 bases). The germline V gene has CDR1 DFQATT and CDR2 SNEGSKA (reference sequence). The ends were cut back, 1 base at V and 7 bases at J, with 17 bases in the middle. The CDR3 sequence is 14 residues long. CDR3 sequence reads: CSARVQPRAGEQYF. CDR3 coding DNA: TGCAGTGCTAGAGTACAACCGAGGGCGGGGGAGCAGTACTTC.

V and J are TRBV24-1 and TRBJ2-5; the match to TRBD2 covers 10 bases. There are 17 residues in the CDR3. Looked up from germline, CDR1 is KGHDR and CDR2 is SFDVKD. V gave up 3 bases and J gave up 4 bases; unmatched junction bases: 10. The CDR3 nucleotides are TGTGCCACCAGTGATGCCCTAGGGATAGCGGGAGGAGAGACCCAGTACTTC. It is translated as CATSDALGIAGGETQYF.

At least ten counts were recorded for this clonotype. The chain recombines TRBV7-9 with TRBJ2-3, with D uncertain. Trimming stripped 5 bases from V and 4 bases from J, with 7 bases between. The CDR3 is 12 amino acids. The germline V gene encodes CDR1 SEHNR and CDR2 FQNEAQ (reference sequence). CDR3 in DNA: TGTGCCAGCAGCCCTTTATCAGATACGCAGTATTTT. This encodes CASSPLSDTQYF.

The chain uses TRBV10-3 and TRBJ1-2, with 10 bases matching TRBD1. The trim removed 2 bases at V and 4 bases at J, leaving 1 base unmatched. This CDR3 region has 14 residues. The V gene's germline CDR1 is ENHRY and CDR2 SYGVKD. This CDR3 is CAISERDRGYGYTF. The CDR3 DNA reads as TGTGCCATCAGTGAGCGGGACAGGGGCTATGGCTACACCTTC.

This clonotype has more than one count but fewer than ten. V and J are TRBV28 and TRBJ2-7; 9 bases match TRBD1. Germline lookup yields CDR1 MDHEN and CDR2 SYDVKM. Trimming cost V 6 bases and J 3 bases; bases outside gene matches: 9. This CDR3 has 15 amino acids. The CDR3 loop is CASRIPGQGNYEQYF. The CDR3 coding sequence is TGTGCCAGCAGGATCCCGGGACAGGGCAACTACGAGCAGTACTTC.

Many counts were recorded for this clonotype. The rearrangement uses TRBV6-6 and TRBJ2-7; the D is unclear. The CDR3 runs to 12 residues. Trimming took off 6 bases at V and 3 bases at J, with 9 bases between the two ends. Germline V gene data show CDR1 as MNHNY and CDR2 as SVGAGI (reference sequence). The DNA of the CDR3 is TGTGCCAGCAGCCTAGACGGCTACGAGCAGTACTTC. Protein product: CASSLDGYEQYF.

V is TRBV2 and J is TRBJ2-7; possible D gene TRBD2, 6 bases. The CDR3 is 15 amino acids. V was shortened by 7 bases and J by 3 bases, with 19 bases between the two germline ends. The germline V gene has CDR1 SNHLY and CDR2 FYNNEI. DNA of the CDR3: TGTGCCAGCACCGTCGAGGAGGGTGGGAACTACGAGCAGTACTTC. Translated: CASTVEEGGNYEQYF.

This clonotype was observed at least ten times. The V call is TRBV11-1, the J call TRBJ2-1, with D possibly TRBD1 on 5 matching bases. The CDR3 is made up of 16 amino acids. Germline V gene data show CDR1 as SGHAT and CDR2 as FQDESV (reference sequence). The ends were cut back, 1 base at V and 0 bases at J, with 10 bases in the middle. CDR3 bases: TGTGCCAGCAGCTTAGTCCAGGGAAGCTCCTACAATGAGCAGTTCTTC. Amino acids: CASSLVQGSSYNEQFF.

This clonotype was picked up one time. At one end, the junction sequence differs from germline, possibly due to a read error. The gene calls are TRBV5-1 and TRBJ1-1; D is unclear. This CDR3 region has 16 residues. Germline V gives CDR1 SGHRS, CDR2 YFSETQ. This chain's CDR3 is CSSSLAGIPLNTEAFF. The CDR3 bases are TGCTCCAGCAGCTTGGCGGGGATACCACTGAACACTGAAGCTTTCTTT.

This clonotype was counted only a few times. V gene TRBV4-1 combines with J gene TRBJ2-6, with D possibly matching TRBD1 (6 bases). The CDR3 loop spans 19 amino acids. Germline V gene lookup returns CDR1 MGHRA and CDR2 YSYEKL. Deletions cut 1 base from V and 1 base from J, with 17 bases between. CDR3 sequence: CASSQVPGTRASGANVLTF. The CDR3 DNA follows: TGCGCCAGCAGCCAAGTCCCCGGGACACGTGCATCTGGGGCCAACGTCCTGACTTTC.

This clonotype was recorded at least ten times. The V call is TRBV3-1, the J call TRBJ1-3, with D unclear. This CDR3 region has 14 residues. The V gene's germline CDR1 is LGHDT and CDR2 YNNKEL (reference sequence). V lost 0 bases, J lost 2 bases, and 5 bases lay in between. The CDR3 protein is CASSQDLAGNTIYF. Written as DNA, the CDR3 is TGTGCCAGCAGCCAAGATCTCGCTGGAAACACCATATATTTT.

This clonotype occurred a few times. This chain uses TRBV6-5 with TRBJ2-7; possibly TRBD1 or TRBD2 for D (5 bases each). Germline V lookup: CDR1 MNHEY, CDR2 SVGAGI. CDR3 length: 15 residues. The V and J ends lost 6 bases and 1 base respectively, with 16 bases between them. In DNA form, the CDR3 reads TGTGCCAGCAGCCCTGGACTGACAGCATCCTACGAGCAGTACTTC. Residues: CASSPGLTASYEQYF.

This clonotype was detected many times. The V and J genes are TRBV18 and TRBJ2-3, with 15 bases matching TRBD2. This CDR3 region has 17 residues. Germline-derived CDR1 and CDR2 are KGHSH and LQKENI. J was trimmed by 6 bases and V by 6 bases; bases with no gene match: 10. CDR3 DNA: TGTGCCAGCTCGCCCGGACTAGCGGGAGGGCGCCCGGATACGCAGTATTTT. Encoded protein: CASSPGLAGGRPDTQYF.

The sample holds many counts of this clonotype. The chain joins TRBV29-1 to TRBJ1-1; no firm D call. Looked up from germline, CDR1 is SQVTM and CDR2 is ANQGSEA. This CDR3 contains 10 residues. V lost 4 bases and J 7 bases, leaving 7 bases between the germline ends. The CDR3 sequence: CSVVANEAFF. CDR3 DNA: TGCAGCGTTGTAGCCAATGAAGCTTTCTTT.

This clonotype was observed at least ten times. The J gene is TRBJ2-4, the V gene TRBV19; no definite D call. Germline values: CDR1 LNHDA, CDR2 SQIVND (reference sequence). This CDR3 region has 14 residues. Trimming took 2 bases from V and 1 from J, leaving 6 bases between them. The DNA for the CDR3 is TGTGCCAGTAGTATATCGGACGCCAAAAACATTCAGTACTTC. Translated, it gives CASSISDAKNIQYF.

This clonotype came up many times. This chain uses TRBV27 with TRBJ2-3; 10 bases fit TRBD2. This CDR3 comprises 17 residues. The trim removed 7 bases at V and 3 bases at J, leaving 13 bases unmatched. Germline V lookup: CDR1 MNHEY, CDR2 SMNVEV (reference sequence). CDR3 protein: CASTPLAGEGGTDTQYF. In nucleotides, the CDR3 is TGTGCCAGCACTCCGCTAGCGGGAGAAGGAGGGACAGATACGCAGTATTTT.

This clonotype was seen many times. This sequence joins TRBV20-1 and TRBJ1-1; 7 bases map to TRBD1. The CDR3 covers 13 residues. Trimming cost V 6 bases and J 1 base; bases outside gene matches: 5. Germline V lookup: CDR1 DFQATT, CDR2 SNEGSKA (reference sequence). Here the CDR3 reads CSARGPANTEAFF. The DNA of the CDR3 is TGCAGTGCAAGGGGGCCGGCGAACACTGAAGCTTTCTTT.

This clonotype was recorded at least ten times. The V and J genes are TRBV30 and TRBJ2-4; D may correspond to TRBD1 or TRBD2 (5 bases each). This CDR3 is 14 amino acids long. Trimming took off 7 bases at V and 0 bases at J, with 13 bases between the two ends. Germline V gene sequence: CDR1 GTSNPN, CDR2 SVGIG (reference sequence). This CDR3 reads CAFGGGLAKNIQYF. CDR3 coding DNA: TGTGCCTTCGGTGGGGGTCTAGCCAAAAACATTCAGTACTTC.